This T cell receptor beta chain was captured in a study of T cell responses to AZD1222 COVID-19 vaccine. The CDR3 extends over 14 amino acids. CDR1 and CDR2 from the germline V gene are WSHSY and SAAADI. V lost 6 bases, J lost 0 bases, and 9 bases lay in between. Profiling relied on immunoSEQ multiplex PCR, and the TCRdb table lists in-frame clones only, not all of them. The sample yields about 150,000 clones, approximately 90% seen once. The sequence was obtained from an adult in good health. The gene calls are TRBV10-2 and TRBJ2-1; D is possibly TRBD2 (6 bases). The source was peripheral blood, collected on day 0 of AZD1222 vaccination. The CDR3, as DNA: TGCGCCAGCAGACGGGAGAGCTCCTACAATGAGCAGTTCTTC. Its protein is CASRRESSYNEQFF.